This TCR beta chain comes out of a study of blood T cell repertoires in COVID-19. Germline CDR1 MGHRA, CDR2 YSYEKL. The V and J ends lost 3 bases and 3 bases, in that order; junction bases with no gene match: 1. This CDR3 is built from 13 residues. Authors' processing steps: Amplified reference gene primers provided the basis for estimating nucleated cell counts. Generated by immunoSEQ multiplex PCR, the TCRdb table keeps only in-frame clones and is missing some. The V and J calls and clone size come from that table; D and trimming were worked out from the DNA. The sample holds about 140,000 clones, 80% seen once. Worth noting for this clone: Additional DNA sequences in this sample encode the identical CDR3.

The sample taken for sequencing was peripheral blood. The V and J genes are TRBV4-1 and TRBJ2-7; 8 positions agree with TRBD1. The receptor comes from an older man who had recovered from COVID-19. The CDR3 is CASSHGQGYEQYF. The CDR3 DNA is TGCGCCAGCAGCCACGGACAGGGCTACGAGCAGTACTTC.